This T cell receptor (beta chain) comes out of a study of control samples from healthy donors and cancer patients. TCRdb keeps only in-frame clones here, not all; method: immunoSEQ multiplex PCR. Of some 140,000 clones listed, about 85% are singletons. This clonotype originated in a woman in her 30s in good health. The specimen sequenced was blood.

DNA of the CDR3: TGTGCCAGCATCGAAACTAGGGTGGACTATGGCTACACCTTC. This encodes CASIETRVDYGYTF. The rearrangement links TRBV28 to TRBJ1-2; D gene uncertain. Trimming left V 7 bases short and J 3 bases short, with 15 bases between. The CDR3 contains 14 residues. Germline CDR1 is MDHEN and CDR2 is SYDVKM.